This T cell receptor (beta chain) was recorded in a study of T cells in Graves' hyperthyroidism and ophthalmopathy. Study details: Peripheral blood specimens were obtained at initial diagnosis, prior to any treatment.

Patients aged 18 to 65 had newly diagnosed hyperthyroidism of under 2 months' duration. Exclusion of a patient resulted from uncontrolled infection, other autoimmune disease, pregnancy or lactation. Over 8 ml fresh peripheral blood yielded the PBMCs. The CDR3 is 14 amino acids. Germline CDR1 reads LGHDT; CDR2 reads YNNKEL (reference sequence). Trimming left V 0 bases short and J 1 base short, with 4 bases between. What was amplified from RNA transcripts were TCR beta CDR3 regions. A first-round RT-PCR of the TCR CDR3 used the HTBI primer set. TCRdb reanalysed the multiplex PCR reads using MiXCR and keeps one entry per CDR3 protein. The table shows hundreds of thousands of distinct CDR3 sequences, with about 15% occurring only once.

The rearrangement joins TRBV3-1 to TRBJ1-5; no definite D call. This sequence was found in a woman aged 18-29 years with Graves' hyperthyroidism that later progressed to Graves' ophthalmopathy. The sample consisted of blood. The CDR3 here is CASSQDGSNQPQHF. The CDR3 bases are TGTGCCAGCAGCCAAGATGGGAGCAATCAGCCCCAGCATTTT.